A selection of T cell receptor beta chains follows, all from one sample in a study of blood T cell repertoires in COVID-19. Repertoires were generated with immunoSEQ multiplex PCR, while TCRdb's copy carries only in-frame clones and drops some. The table shows some 110,000 clones, with 91% occurring only once. The specimen sequenced was peripheral blood. The receptors come from a human donor in a cohort sampled during active COVID-19. The CDR3 runs from the conserved cysteine through the conserved F or W. A D gene is named only where the DNA matches it firmly. Clone size is shown for a subset of rows, as once, few, many or a class of expanded clone.

length: 16; V: TRBV19; size: .; D: .; J: TRBJ2-2; DNA: TGTGCCAGTAGTACCCTAACAGGGGGGGAAACCGGGGAGCTGTTTTTT; CDR3: CASSTLTGGETGELFF
length: 14; V: TRBV4-2; size: few; D: .; J: TRBJ1-5; DNA: TGTGCCAGCAGCCAAGTTGGCAGATATCAGCCCCAGCATTTT; CDR3: CASSQVGRYQPQHF
length: 15; V: TRBV3-1/TRBV3-2; size: .; D: .; J: TRBJ1-5; DNA: TGTGCCAGCAGCCAGTTACAGGGCCCCAATCAGCCCCAGCATTTT; CDR3: CASSQLQGPNQPQHF
length: 16; V: TRBV28; size: .; D: .; J: TRBJ2-1; DNA: TGTGCCAGCAGTTTTGTACAGACCCTCCCCTACAATGAGCAGTTCTTC; CDR3: CASSFVQTLPYNEQFF
length: 14; V: TRBV7-2; size: .; D: .; J: TRBJ1-5; DNA: TGTGCCAGCAGCTCCAAGACAGGTAATCAGCCCCAGCATTTT; CDR3: CASSSKTGNQPQHF
length: 16; V: TRBV15; size: .; D: TRBD1; J: TRBJ2-7; DNA: TGTGCCACCAGCGGCCATCCGGGACAGAGCTCCTACGAGCAGTACTTC; CDR3: CATSGHPGQSSYEQYF
length: 13; V: TRBV7-9; size: .; D: .; J: TRBJ1-4; DNA: TGTGCCAGCAGCTTAGTCACAGGGAAGAAACTGTTTTTT; CDR3: CASSLVTGKKLFF
length: 16; V: TRBV7-9; size: .; D: TRBD1; J: TRBJ1-6; DNA: TGTGCCAGCAGACCCCTAGAGACAGGGGGCGGGTCACCCCTCCACTTT; CDR3: CASRPLETGGGSPLHF
length: 20; V: TRBV24-1; size: .; D: TRBD1; J: TRBJ1-5; DNA: TGTGCCACCAGTGATTCGACAACCCCCGCAAGCAGGGGGCCCCATCAGCCCCAGCATTTT; CDR3: CATSDSTTPASRGPHQPQHF
length: 13; V: TRBV25-1; size: .; D: .; J: TRBJ2-1; DNA: TGTGCCAGCAGTGACCTACTAGCCCCAAAGCAGTTCTTC; CDR3: CASSDLLAPKQFF
length: 13; V: TRBV24-1; size: .; D: .; J: TRBJ2-2; DNA: TGTGCCACCAGTGATTCAGGGATCGGGGAGCTGTTTTTT; CDR3: CATSDSGIGELFF
length: 13; V: TRBV19; size: .; D: .; J: TRBJ1-1; DNA: TGTGCCAGTAGTTACAGTAAGAACACTGAAGCTTTCTTT; CDR3: CASSYSKNTEAFF
length: 14; V: TRBV7-9; size: .; D: .; J: TRBJ2-3; DNA: TGTGCCAGCAGCTTTTCCATTAGCACAGATACGCAGTATTTT; CDR3: CASSFSISTDTQYF
length: 15; V: TRBV3-1/TRBV3-2; size: .; D: .; J: TRBJ2-3; DNA: TGTGCCAGCAGCCCTTCACCCACTAGCACAGATACGCAGTATTTT; CDR3: CASSPSPTSTDTQYF
length: 15; V: TRBV10-2; size: .; D: TRBD2; J: TRBJ2-7; DNA: TGCGCCAGCAGCCGGGCGGGAGGAGACCTTTACGAGCAGTACTTC; CDR3: CASSRAGGDLYEQYF
length: 14; V: TRBV21-1; size: once; D: .; J: TRBJ1-1; DNA: TGTGCCAGCAGCTCAAGGACAACGAGCACTGAAGCTTTCTTT; CDR3: CASSSRTTSTEAFF
length: 15; V: TRBV19; size: .; D: .; J: TRBJ1-5; DNA: TGTGCCAGTAGTATCACTCCTTATAGCAATCAGCCCCAGCATTTT; CDR3: CASSITPYSNQPQHF
length: 13; V: TRBV27; size: .; D: .; J: TRBJ1-2; DNA: TGTGCCAGCAGTTTGCAACTTAACTATGGCTACACCTTC; CDR3: CASSLQLNYGYTF
length: 16; V: TRBV7-2; size: .; D: .; J: TRBJ1-6; DNA: TGTGCCAGCAGCTTACTCGCGTCGGGGGTTAATTCACCCCTCCACTTT; CDR3: CASSLLASGVNSPLHF
length: 14; V: TRBV6-5; size: .; D: .; J: TRBJ1-6; DNA: TGTGCCAGCAGTTTCCCCCCCACGGGTTCACCCCTCCACTTT; CDR3: CASSFPPTGSPLHF
length: 11; V: TRBV7-9; size: .; D: .; J: TRBJ2-1; DNA: TGTGCCAGCCGGGGTAAGGACGAGCAGTTCTTC; CDR3: CASRGKDEQFF
length: 12; V: TRBV29-1; size: few; D: TRBD1; J: TRBJ1-1; DNA: TGCAGCGTGCTGACACAGGGGGATGCCGCTTTCTTT; CDR3: CSVLTQGDAAFF
length: 17; V: TRBV6-2/TRBV6-3; size: .; D: TRBD2; J: TRBJ2-7; DNA: TGTGCCAGCAGTTACGGGACTAGCGGGAGGGGAGCCTACGAGCAGTACTTC; CDR3: CASSYGTSGRGAYEQYF
length: 12; V: TRBV27; size: .; D: TRBD1; J: TRBJ2-7; DNA: TGTGCCAGCACAGGGACAGGGAGAGAGCAGTACTTC; CDR3: CASTGTGREQYF
length: 11; V: TRBV5-1; size: .; D: .; J: TRBJ2-1; DNA: TGCGCCAGCAGCTCGAGCCCTGAGCAGTTCTTC; CDR3: CASSSSPEQFF
length: 16; V: TRBV3-1/TRBV3-2; size: .; D: TRBD2; J: TRBJ2-7; DNA: TGTGCCAGCAGCCACGGAGGACTAGCGGGAAAGGTGCAGCAGTACTTC; CDR3: CASSHGGLAGKVQQYF
length: 13; V: TRBV18; size: .; D: .; J: TRBJ1-2; DNA: TGTGCCAGCTCACCAGATCGGGACTATGGCTACACCTTC; CDR3: CASSPDRDYGYTF
length: 15; V: TRBV9; size: .; D: .; J: TRBJ2-5; DNA: TGTGCCAGCAGCCCATCCGGGAACCTCCAAGAGACCCAGTACTTC; CDR3: CASSPSGNLQETQYF
length: 15; V: TRBV13; size: .; D: .; J: TRBJ2-1; DNA: TGTGCCAGCAGCTTAGCCCCTACCGTTTACAATGAGCAGTTCTTC; CDR3: CASSLAPTVYNEQFF
length: 14; V: TRBV19; size: .; D: TRBD2; J: TRBJ2-1; DNA: TGTGCCAGTAGTCCGGGACTAGTCAACAATGAGCAGTTCTTC; CDR3: CASSPGLVNNEQFF
length: 19; V: TRBV4-1; size: .; D: TRBD2; J: TRBJ2-1; DNA: TGCGCCAGCAGCCAAGATCGGGCGGGAGGGCCGTATTCCTACAATGAGCAGTTCTTC; CDR3: CASSQDRAGGPYSYNEQFF
length: 16; V: TRBV3-1/TRBV3-2; size: .; D: TRBD2; J: TRBJ2-3; DNA: TGTGCCAGCAGCCAGGCCCTAGCGGGGGCCACAGATACGCAGTATTTT; CDR3: CASSQALAGATDTQYF
length: 17; V: TRBV29-1; size: .; D: TRBD1; J: TRBJ2-1; DNA: TGCAGCGTTGAATCGTGGAAACCTACAGGGGGCAGGAATGAGCAGTTCTTC; CDR3: CSVESWKPTGGRNEQFF
length: 15; V: TRBV9; size: .; D: TRBD2; J: TRBJ2-5; DNA: TGTGCCAGCAGCGCCGGACTAGCGGGACAAGAGACCCAGTACTTC; CDR3: CASSAGLAGQETQYF
length: 17; V: TRBV5-6; size: once; D: TRBD1; J: TRBJ1-2; DNA: TGTGCCAGCAGCTTGGCCCCCGGGACAGGGCCTAACTATGGCTACACCTTC; CDR3: CASSLAPGTGPNYGYTF
length: 12; V: TRBV28; size: .; D: .; J: TRBJ2-5; DNA: TGTGCCAGCAGGGGGGGACAAGAGACCCAGTACTTC; CDR3: CASRGGQETQYF